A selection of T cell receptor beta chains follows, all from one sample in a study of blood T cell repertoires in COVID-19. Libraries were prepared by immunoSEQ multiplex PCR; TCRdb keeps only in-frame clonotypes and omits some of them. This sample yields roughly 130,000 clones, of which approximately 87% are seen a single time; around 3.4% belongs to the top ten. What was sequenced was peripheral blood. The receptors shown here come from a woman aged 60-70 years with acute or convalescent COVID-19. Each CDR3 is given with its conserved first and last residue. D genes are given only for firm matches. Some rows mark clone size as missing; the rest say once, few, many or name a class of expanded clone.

DNA: TGTGCCAGCAGTGTCTCGACAGGGGTTCACAATGAGCAGTTCTTC
CDR3: CASSVSTGVHNEQFF
size: NA
V: TRBV28
J: TRBJ2-1
D: TRBD1

DNA: TGTGCTAGTGGCGCGCAGGGATTCACTGAAGCTTTCTTT
CDR3: CASGAQGFTEAFF
size: NA
V: TRBV12-5
J: TRBJ1-1
D: NA

DNA: TGTGCCAGTAGTTCGCAGGGCTATGGCTACACCTTC
CDR3: CASSSQGYGYTF
size: NA
V: TRBV19
J: TRBJ1-2
D: NA

DNA: TGTGCCAGCAGCCCCTTCGGTCAGGGGGCCCAAGAGACCCAGTACTTC
CDR3: CASSPFGQGAQETQYF
size: few
V: TRBV11-2
J: TRBJ2-5
D: TRBD1

DNA: TGTGCCAGTAGTATAGAGCGGTACACAGATACGCAGTATTTT
CDR3: CASSIERYTDTQYF
size: NA
V: TRBV19
J: TRBJ2-3
D: NA

DNA: TGTGCCATCAGTGAGTCCACTAACAAACGGACAGGGGGCCTTGTATATGAGCAGTTCTTC
CDR3: CAISESTNKRTGGLVYEQFF
size: NA
V: TRBV10-3
J: TRBJ2-1
D: TRBD1

DNA: TGTGCCAGCAGCTTAGCCGGCCTCCAGGCACCCCTCCACTTT
CDR3: CASSLAGLQAPLHF
size: NA
V: TRBV7-8
J: TRBJ1-6
D: NA

DNA: TGTGCCAGCAGTTACTCGAGAGGGTCCGGGGAGCTGTTTTTT
CDR3: CASSYSRGSGELFF
size: NA
V: TRBV6-2/TRBV6-3
J: TRBJ2-2
D: NA

DNA: TGTGCCAGCAGCCAAGATACGGGGGAGGGCCGACAAGATACGCAGTATTTT
CDR3: CASSQDTGEGRQDTQYF
size: NA
V: TRBV4-2
J: TRBJ2-3
D: TRBD2

DNA: TGTGCCAGCAGTTGGCCGGGACTAGCGGGAGGGCAGAAGATTAATGAGCAGTTCTTC
CDR3: CASSWPGLAGGQKINEQFF
size: NA
V: TRBV6-2/TRBV6-3
J: TRBJ2-1
D: TRBD2

DNA: TGTGCCAGCAGTGGACTGAAGAGGGCTACTGAAGCTTTCTTT
CDR3: CASSGLKRATEAFF
size: NA
V: TRBV7-3
J: TRBJ1-1
D: NA

DNA: TGTGCCAGCAGTCCCTCGGGGACAGGGGATGGAAACACCATATATTTT
CDR3: CASSPSGTGDGNTIYF
size: NA
V: TRBV7-3
J: TRBJ1-3
D: TRBD1

DNA: TGTGCCAGCAGTATAGGTGGGGGGTTGGACACTGAAGCTTTCTTT
CDR3: CASSIGGGLDTEAFF
size: NA
V: TRBV6-5
J: TRBJ1-1
D: NA

DNA: TGTGCCAGCACCTCCCAAGCCGGGGGTGGCTACACCTTC
CDR3: CASTSQAGGGYTF
size: NA
V: TRBV7-2
J: TRBJ1-2
D: NA

DNA: TGTGCCAGCAGCCCGGGGGGGGAGTTTACCGGGGAGCTGTTTTTT
CDR3: CASSPGGEFTGELFF
size: NA
V: TRBV5-4
J: TRBJ2-2
D: TRBD2

DNA: TGTGCCAGTGGACAGGGAGGATCCTACGAGCAGTACTTC
CDR3: CASGQGGSYEQYF
size: NA
V: TRBV19
J: TRBJ2-7
D: TRBD1

DNA: TGCGCCAGCAACCTATTTGGGGGCGGCAAAGCTTTCTTT
CDR3: CASNLFGGGKAFF
size: NA
V: TRBV5-1
J: TRBJ1-1
D: NA

DNA: TGTGCCAGCACCAACCAGGATCATAGCAATCAGCCCCAGCATTTT
CDR3: CASTNQDHSNQPQHF
size: NA
V: TRBV6-6
J: TRBJ1-5
D: NA

DNA: TGTGCCAGCAGCCAAGGTCTCAGGGGGGAGGAGGGCTATGGCTACACCTTC
CDR3: CASSQGLRGEEGYGYTF
size: NA
V: TRBV3-1/TRBV3-2
J: TRBJ1-2
D: TRBD1